The entry below gives a single T cell receptor beta chain sequence along with its context. The length of the CDR3 is 15 residues. The V end lost 0 bases, the J end lost 4 bases, and 11 bases lay between the germline ends. Looked up from germline, CDR1 is SGHKS and CDR2 is YYEKEE (reference sequence). Survey-level immunoSEQ sequencing profiled the TCR beta repertoire. This table comes from immunoSEQ multiplex PCR, and its TCRdb copy is limited to in-frame clones, with some not included. Seen here are around 54,000 clones, over 85% observed once, and the top ten hold about 10%. Material: PBMCs. V gene TRBV5-5 combines with J gene TRBJ2-1; possibly TRBD1 for D (6 bases). This sequence was found in a man aged 35-49 years with rheumatoid arthritis. The CDR3 region is CASSLVGTTYNEQFF. CDR3 in DNA: TGTGCCAGCAGCTTGGTCGGGACAACATACAATGAGCAGTTCTTC.